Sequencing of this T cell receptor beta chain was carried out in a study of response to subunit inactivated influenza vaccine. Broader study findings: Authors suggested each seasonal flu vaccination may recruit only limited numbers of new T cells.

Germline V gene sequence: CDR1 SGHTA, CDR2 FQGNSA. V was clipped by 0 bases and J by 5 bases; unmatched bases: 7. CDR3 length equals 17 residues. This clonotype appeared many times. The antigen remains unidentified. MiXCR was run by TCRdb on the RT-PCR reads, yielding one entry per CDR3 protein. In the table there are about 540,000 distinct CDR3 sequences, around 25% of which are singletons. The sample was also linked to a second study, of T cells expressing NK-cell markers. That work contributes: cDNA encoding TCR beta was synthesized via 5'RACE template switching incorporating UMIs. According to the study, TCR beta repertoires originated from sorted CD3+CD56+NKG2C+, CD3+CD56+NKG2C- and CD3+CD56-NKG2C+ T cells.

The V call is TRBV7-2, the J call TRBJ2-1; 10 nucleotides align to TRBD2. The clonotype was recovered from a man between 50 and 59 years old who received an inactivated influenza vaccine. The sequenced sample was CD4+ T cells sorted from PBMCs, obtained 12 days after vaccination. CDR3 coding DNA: TGTGCCAGCAGCTTAGCGCTGGTAGCGGGAGGAGACAATGAGCAGTTCTTC. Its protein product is CASSLALVAGGDNEQFF.